A single sample gave rise to the 5 T cell receptor beta chains below, sequenced in a study of beta chain features in type 1 diabetes. General observations from the study: All four CD4+ subsets of Type 1 diabetes patients contained TCRB CDR3s that were moderately but significantly shorter.

The study reverse transcribed the entire isolated RNA, so it sequenced expressed TCRB transcripts. The table came from immunoSEQ multiplex PCR; TCRdb's copy has only in-frame clones and leaves some out. The repertoire holds 160,000 or so clones, with about 63% as singletons. The antigens of these receptors remain unknown. The sequencing input was naive CD4+ T cells from blood. The receptors originated from a man aged 30 to 39 with type 1 diabetes.

This sequence joins TRBV15 and TRBJ2-3, with D maybe TRBD1 (6 bases). The V end lost 0 bases, the J end lost 14 bases, and 18 bases lay between the germline ends. CDR3 size: 14 residues. CDR1 is LNHNV, CDR2 YYDKDF, per germline (reference sequence). CDR3 sequence (DNA): TGTGCCACCAGCAGAGATTTCGCAGGGGAGAATCTGTATTTT. It specifies CATSRDFAGENLYF.

This chain joins TRBV30 and TRBJ1-6; possibly TRBD1 for D (5 bases). This CDR3 is 13 amino acids long. V lost 8 bases, J lost 6 bases, and 14 bases lay in between. The germline V gene has CDR1 GTSNPN and CDR2 SVGIG (reference sequence). CDR3 amino acids: CAAGGELNSPLHF. The CDR3 DNA reads TGTGCCGCGGGGGGGGAACTTAATTCACCCCTCCACTTT.

The chain joins TRBV7-6 to TRBJ2-7, with a weak D call TRBD2 (6 bases). Germline values: CDR1 SGHVS, CDR2 FNYEAQ. The CDR3 consists of 14 residues. Trimming pared 1 base from V and 5 bases from J, leaving 12 bases between. CDR3 sequence (DNA): TGTGCCAGCAGCTTAGTACTAGCTCTCCACGAGCAGTACTTC. This gives the protein CASSLVLALHEQYF.

The chain couples TRBV28 to TRBJ1-1; D gene ambiguous. Germline CDR1 and CDR2: MDHEN and SYDVKM. V gave up 6 bases and J gave up 0 bases, with 14 bases separating them. CDR3 size: 15 residues. The CDR3 sequence: CASRSPRQMNTEAFF. The CDR3 DNA sequence: TGTGCCAGCAGGTCCCCTCGGCAGATGAACACTGAAGCTTTCTTT.

This clone came up a few times. This chain links TRBV29-1 with TRBJ1-6; TRBD1 is a possible D gene (6 bases). The V gene lost 7 bases and the J gene lost 5 bases, with 18 bases spanning the gap. CDR1 and CDR2 from the germline V gene are SQVTM and ANQGSEA. This CDR3 has 15 amino acids. The CDR3 bases are TGCAGCGCTATCACCCCGGGACAAGATAATTCACCCCTCCACTTT. Translating gives CSAITPGQDNSPLHF.